This T cell receptor beta chain was sequenced in a study of blood T cell repertoires in COVID-19. Assay used: immunoSEQ multiplex PCR; TCRdb lists only in-frame clones, some missing. Found here are some 150,000 clones, roughly 83% of them singletons; the top ten hold less than 5%. This sequence originates from a woman aged 70-85 years with COVID-19, enrolled during active disease. Sample: peripheral blood.

CDR3 sequence: CASSQGQAGYNEQFF. For the CDR3, the DNA is TGTGCCAGCAGCCAAGGACAAGCGGGGTACAATGAGCAGTTCTTC. V usage is TRBV3-1 (or the pseudogene TRBV3-2) and J usage is TRBJ2-1; 7 bases line up with TRBD2. This CDR3 has 15 residues. Germline loops: CDR1 LGHDT, CDR2 YNNKEL (reference sequence). The ends lost 1 base at V and 4 bases at J; junction bases unmatched: 4.